This T cell receptor (beta chain) appears in the sequencing data of a study of cytomegalovirus exposure and HLA in healthy donors. General observations from the study: Indistinguishability led to the exclusion of some V segments, TRBV6-2 and TRBV6-3 included.

The V and J ends lost 7 bases and 0 bases, in that order; junction bases with no gene match: 7. Germline CDR1 is LNHDA and CDR2 is SQIVND (reference sequence). CDR3 length equals 15 residues. As to this clone: Antigen: not known.

In the PCR, 60 Vbeta and 13 Jbeta primers were used. TCRdb keeps only in-frame clones here, not all; method: immunoSEQ multiplex PCR. The sample consists of 95,000 to 110,000 clones, 65% to 85% of them appearing once. This TCR came from a man in his fifties or sixties in good health and CMV-seropositive. The sequenced sample consisted of PBMCs. The rearrangement joins TRBV19 to TRBJ2-3, with TRBD1 identical over 7 bases. The CDR3 DNA sequence: TGTGCCAGTACTACAGGGGCCATTAGCACAGATACGCAGTATTTT. It translates to CASTTGAISTDTQYF.